This TCR beta chain stems from a study of blood T cell repertoires in COVID-19. Study details: Samples representing acute and convalescent COVID-19 were sourced from the United States, Italy and Spain. Nucleic acid was either cDNA or gDNA, and it came from T cells, B-cell-depleted T cells, or PBMCs.

Clones were sequenced by immunoSEQ multiplex PCR, and TCRdb holds only the in-frame ones, with some missing. The data hold around 58,000 clones, with over 75% observed a single time. Followed over time, Seattle patients had been enrolled while infection was active. The clonotype was recovered from a woman aged 60-75 years with COVID-19, enrolled during active disease. Sequenced input: peripheral blood.

The CDR3: CAWSRDTFTDTQYF. In nucleotides, the CDR3 is TGTGCCTGGAGCCGCGACACCTTCACAGATACGCAGTATTTT. This rearrangement joins TRBV30 to TRBJ2-3; D is undetermined. CDR1 GTSNPN and CDR2 SVGIG come from the germline V gene (reference sequence). CDR3 length: 14 residues. The V and J ends lost 3 bases and 2 bases respectively, with 12 bases between them.